This T cell receptor (beta chain) came from a study of T cell changes during pregnancy in multiple sclerosis. Only in-frame clones appear in the TCRdb table, and some are missing; sequencing was by immunoSEQ multiplex PCR. The data show around 60,000 clones, 89% seen once. Trimming took 1 base from V and 4 from J, leaving 13 bases between them. The CDR3 extends over 15 amino acids. Looked up from germline, CDR1 is SGHTA and CDR2 is FQGNSA. The chain links TRBV7-2 to TRBJ1-2; no reliable D call. This receptor was taken from a female donor with multiple sclerosis, enrolled in a pregnancy study. The material sequenced was peripheral blood, taken in the first trimester of pregnancy. The CDR3 nucleotides are TGTGCCAGCAGCTTAGGGCAGCCCTCGGGCTATGGCTACACCTTC. Translated: CASSLGQPSGYGYTF.